Below, 32 T cell receptor beta chains from the same sample are listed, as sequenced in a study of T-cell memory formation after mild COVID-19. TCRdb passed the 5' RACE reads through MiXCR, listing each CDR3 protein once. The top ten hold 25% to 35% of the sample, which has roughly 70,000 distinct CDR3 sequences, approximately 16% seen once. The sample taken for sequencing was PBMCs or a T cell subset sorted from them (not recorded which). The receptors stem from an adult woman who had mild COVID-19 (a few samples of this study predate the infection). Cell type and time point are not known.

The V call is TRBV20-1, the J call TRBJ2-1, with TRBD2 matching 10 bases. Trimming took 0 bases from V and 2 from J; bases not matched to a gene: 4. This CDR3 is built from 16 residues. CDR1 and CDR2 from the germline V gene are DFQATT and SNEGSKA (reference sequence). The CDR3 DNA reads as TGCAGTGCTAGAGATCTAGCGGGGGAAACCTACAATGAGCAGTTCTTC. This gives the protein CSARDLAGETYNEQFF.

This clonotype appeared many times. The genes are TRBV29-1 and TRBJ2-1; 12 nucleotides line up with TRBD2. This CDR3 region has 14 residues. Germline values: CDR1 SQVTM, CDR2 ANQGSEA. Germline trimming cut 6 bases from V and 9 bases from J; bases unmatched to any gene: 9. CDR3 in DNA: TGCAGCGTCGCCGGACTAGCGGGACCGGCTGAGCAGTTCTTC. This encodes CSVAGLAGPAEQFF.

This clonotype was counted between two and nine times. The rearrangement joins TRBV6-5 to TRBJ2-6; D unresolved. The CDR3 sequence is 14 residues long. The germline CDR1 and CDR2 sequences are MNHEY and SVGAGI. The ends were cut back, 4 bases at V and 3 bases at J, with 7 bases in the middle. The CDR3 sequence is CASSSADGANVLTF. In DNA, the CDR3 is TGTGCCAGCAGTTCGGCAGATGGGGCCAACGTCCTGACTTTC.

This clonotype came up a few times. The V and J genes are TRBV29-1 and TRBJ1-2; D remains ambiguous. The CDR3 loop spans 13 amino acids. Trimming removed 4 bases from V and 0 bases from J, with 9 bases in between. From germline, CDR1 is SQVTM and CDR2 ANQGSEA. CDR3 protein: CSVVGSSNYGYTF. Written as DNA, the CDR3 is TGCAGCGTTGTTGGCAGCTCTAACTATGGCTACACCTTC.

V and J are TRBV29-1 and TRBJ2-5; D is unresolved. Germline loops: CDR1 SQVTM, CDR2 ANQGSEA. The CDR3 is made up of 11 amino acids. Deletions cut 7 bases from V and 4 bases from J, with 10 bases between. Here the CDR3 DNA reads TGCAGCGCCTGGACGGGAGAGACCCAGTACTTC. Its translation: CSAWTGETQYF.

The table lists this clonotype with a few counts. The chain has TRBV3-1 and TRBJ2-7; 13 positions match TRBD2. Germline V gives CDR1 LGHDT, CDR2 YNNKEL (reference sequence). Trimming removed 4 bases from V and 7 bases from J; junction bases left unmatched: 13. CDR3 length: 17 residues. CDR3 DNA: TGTGCCAGCAGCCCCCCAGGACTAGCGGGAGTAGGTGGAGAGCAGTACTTC. This codes for CASSPPGLAGVGGEQYF.

This clonotype was recorded a few times. V is TRBV7-6 and J is TRBJ2-7; 11 nucleotides agree with TRBD1. J was trimmed by 3 bases and V by 4 bases; bases with no gene match: 5. The length of the CDR3 is 15 residues. Looked up from germline, CDR1 is SGHVS and CDR2 is FNYEAQ. CDR3 loop: CASSSDRGPLYEQYF. Here the CDR3 DNA reads TGTGCCAGCAGCTCGGACAGGGGGCCCCTCTACGAGCAGTACTTC.

This clonotype was seen more than once but under ten times. The rearrangement joins TRBV9 to TRBJ2-1; 9 bases align to TRBD2. Per germline, CDR1 SGDLS and CDR2 YYNGEE. This CDR3 comprises 16 residues. The J segment lost 3 bases and the V segment lost 0 bases, leaving 4 bases of the junction unmatched. The CDR3 region is CASSVDGTSSYNEQFF. The CDR3 DNA follows: TGTGCCAGCAGCGTAGATGGGACTAGCAGCTACAATGAGCAGTTCTTC.

This clonotype was seen a handful of times. V is TRBV13 and J is TRBJ2-1; 10 bases are shared with TRBD2. J was trimmed by 8 bases and V by 5 bases; bases with no gene match: 15. The CDR3 has 17 residues. The germline gives CDR1 PRHDT, CDR2 FYEKMQ (reference sequence). The CDR3 DNA follows: TGTGCCAGCAGCCCGCTAAGCGGGGGGGCCGCCTTGGATGAGCAGTTCTTC. It codes for CASSPLSGGAALDEQFF.

The V gene is TRBV7-2, the J gene TRBJ2-3; D may be TRBD2 (6 bases). The germline V and J ends were trimmed by 2 bases and 1 base, with 13 bases remaining between them. Germline V gene sequence: CDR1 SGHTA, CDR2 FQGNSA. This CDR3 is built from 16 residues. The CDR3 sequence is CASSLSLASGTDTQYF. In nucleotides, the CDR3 is TGTGCCAGCAGCTTATCTCTGGCTAGCGGCACAGATACGCAGTATTTT.

V and J are TRBV4-2 and TRBJ2-7; the D is unclear. Germline V gene data show CDR1 as LGHNA and CDR2 as YNFKEQ. The CDR3 has 17 residues. V was cut by 2 bases and J by 0 bases, with 17 bases left in between. The CDR3 coding sequence is TGTGCCAGCAGCCAAACTGGAATAGGGAAGGACTCCTACGAGCAGTACTTC. Translating gives CASSQTGIGKDSYEQYF.

The V gene is TRBV9, the J gene TRBJ2-1, with 9 bases identical to TRBD1. Germline V gene sequence: CDR1 SGDLS, CDR2 YYNGEE. V dropped 4 bases and J dropped 6; count of bases not matched to a gene: 8. This CDR3 is built from 15 residues. As DNA, the CDR3 is TGTGCCAGCAGCCGGACAGGGGATGGGACCAATGAGCAGTTCTTC. Its protein product is CASSRTGDGTNEQFF.

V gene TRBV5-4 combines with J gene TRBJ2-5; D possibly matches TRBD1 or TRBD2 (6 bases each). Germline assignment: CDR1 SGHNT and CDR2 YYREEE (reference sequence). V gave up 3 bases and J gave up 1 base, with 10 bases separating them. The CDR3 is made up of 14 amino acids. Here the CDR3 DNA reads TGTGCCAGCAGCTCCCGGGGGCTCCAAGAGACCCAGTACTTC. Protein: CASSSRGLQETQYF. Full variable domain (rest looked up from reference TRBV5-4 and TRBJ2-5): ETGVTQSPTHLIKTRGQQVTLRCSSQSGHNTVSWYQQALGQGPQFIFQYYREEENGRGNFPPRFSGLQFPNYSSELNVNALELDDSALYLCASSSRGLQETQYFGPGTRLLVL.

This clonotype was counted between two and nine times. CDR3 sequence reads: CSVAQGNNQPQHF. The CDR3 DNA is TGCAGCGTCGCACAGGGAAACAATCAGCCCCAGCATTTT. The rearrangement joins TRBV29-1 to TRBJ1-5; D may be TRBD1 (6 bases). V was trimmed by 6 bases and J by 3 bases, leaving 12 bases between them. Germline CDR1 is SQVTM and CDR2 is ANQGSEA. The CDR3 totals 13 residues.

This clonotype was observed a few times. V and J are TRBV27 and TRBJ2-1; D gene uncertain. The CDR3 totals 14 residues. The V end was cut by 5 bases, the J end by 10 bases, with 18 bases between. CDR1 and CDR2 from the germline V gene are MNHEY and SMNVEV (reference sequence). This CDR3 is CASSPIVHTAEQFF. CDR3 nucleotides: TGTGCCAGCAGTCCGATAGTCCACACAGCGGAGCAGTTCTTC.

This clonotype was picked up many times. The chain joins TRBV7-3 to TRBJ2-5; 10 bases align to TRBD2. Germline CDR1 reads SGHTA; CDR2 reads FQGTGA. V lost 3 bases to trimming and J lost 4 bases; unmatched junction nucleotides: 5. The CDR3 totals 15 residues. The CDR3 DNA reads TGTGCCAGCAGCTTCAGCGGGGGGGCCCGAGAGACCCAGTACTTC. Its translation is CASSFSGGARETQYF.

The J gene is TRBJ2-1, the V gene TRBV10-3; the match to TRBD2 covers 7 bases. Unmatched junction bases numbered 8, after V lost 3 bases and J lost 3 bases. The germline V gene has CDR1 ENHRY and CDR2 SYGVKD. This CDR3 is 16 amino acids long. Here the CDR3 reads CAISDPSSGDYNEQFF. As DNA, the CDR3 is TGTGCCATCAGTGACCCTTCTAGCGGAGACTACAATGAGCAGTTCTTC.

The gene calls are TRBV5-1 and TRBJ1-5, with D possibly being TRBD1 (5 bases). Deletions cut 5 bases from V and 6 bases from J, with 12 bases between. Per germline, CDR1 SGHRS and CDR2 YFSETQ. The CDR3 has 13 amino acids. The CDR3 here is CASRLDSAQPQHF. The CDR3 coding sequence is TGCGCCAGCAGACTCGACAGCGCTCAGCCCCAGCATTTT.

This clonotype has only a few counts. The CDR3 sequence: CASSPPLGYNEQFF. As DNA, the CDR3 is TGTGCCAGCTCACCTCCACTAGGGTACAATGAGCAGTTCTTC. The gene calls are TRBV18 and TRBJ2-1, with D tentatively TRBD2 (5 bases). The CDR3 spans 14 residues. The germline gives CDR1 KGHSH, CDR2 LQKENI. V lost 3 bases to trimming and J lost 4 bases, with 10 bases between them.

This clonotype turned up a few times. V gene TRBV6-5 combines with J gene TRBJ1-1, with D possibly being TRBD1 (5 bases). Deletions cut 0 bases from V and 3 bases from J, with 17 bases between. The V gene's germline CDR1 is MNHEY and CDR2 SVGAGI. The CDR3 contains 17 residues. CDR3 coding DNA: TGTGCCAGCAGTTACTCGATAGGGAGGGGAGGACACACTGAAGCTTTCTTT. This codes for CASSYSIGRGGHTEAFF.

The chain has TRBV7-9 and TRBJ2-7, with D possibly TRBD2 on 5 matching bases. Trimming stripped 5 bases from V and 4 bases from J, with 12 bases between. Germline values: CDR1 SEHNR, CDR2 FQNEAQ (reference sequence). CDR3 length: 13 amino acids. This CDR3 is CASSPPGFYEQYF. The CDR3, as DNA: TGTGCCAGCAGCCCGCCGGGGTTTTACGAGCAGTACTTC.

In its sample, this clonotype was seen a few times. This chain links TRBV7-9 with TRBJ1-6; D unclear. V dropped 6 bases and J dropped 6 bases, with 12 bases sitting between them. CDR3 length: 14 residues. Germline V lookup: CDR1 SEHNR, CDR2 FQNEAQ (reference sequence). The CDR3 DNA is TGTGCCAGCAGTTCGACACAGACTAATTCACCCCTCCACTTT. Translated, it gives CASSSTQTNSPLHF.

V gene TRBV5-1 combines with J gene TRBJ2-1; TRBD2 matches at 7 bases. Germline trimming cut 6 bases from V and 0 bases from J; bases unmatched to any gene: 6. The CDR3 spans 15 residues. From germline, CDR1 is SGHRS and CDR2 YFSETQ. The DNA for the CDR3 is TGCGCCAGCACCCCCGGGGAGGGCTCCTACAATGAGCAGTTCTTC. Residues: CASTPGEGSYNEQFF. Full variable domain (outside the CDR3, taken from reference TRBV5-1 and TRBJ2-1): KAGVTQTPRYLIKTRGQQVTLSCSPISGHRSVSWYQQTPGQGLQFLFEYFSETQRNKGNFPGRFSGRQFSNSRSEMNVSTLELGDSALYLCASTPGEGSYNEQFFGPGTRLTVL.

This rearrangement joins TRBV12-3 or TRBV12-4 to TRBJ2-1; D might be TRBD2 (5 bases). The CDR3 extends over 13 amino acids. V was shortened by 5 bases and J by 6 bases, with 11 bases between the two germline ends. The CDR3 is CASSPTSINEQFF. The CDR3 DNA reads as TGTGCCAGCAGTCCTACTAGTATCAATGAGCAGTTCTTC.

This clonotype came up a few times. This rearrangement joins TRBV7-2 to TRBJ2-7; a weak D match, TRBD2 (5 bases). Germline values: CDR1 SGHTA, CDR2 FQGNSA. There are 15 residues in the CDR3. V lost 5 bases and J 0 bases, leaving 14 bases between the germline ends. The CDR3 DNA sequence: TGTGCCAGCAGCCCTGAGGGTTTGATCTCCTACGAGCAGTACTTC. It translates to CASSPEGLISYEQYF.

The chain links TRBV13 to TRBJ2-5, with TRBD2 as a possible D gene (7 bases). There are 14 residues in the CDR3. V lost 7 bases and J 4 bases, leaving 16 bases between the germline ends. CDR1 is PRHDT and CDR2 is FYEKMQ in the germline V gene (reference sequence). This CDR3 is CASTLGGLRETQYF. The CDR3 DNA reads as TGTGCCAGCACCCTGGGGGGGCTGAGAGAGACCCAGTACTTC. The complete variable domain, with remaining parts taken from reference TRBV13 and TRBJ2-5, reads AAGVIQSPRHLIKEKRETATLKCYPIPRHDTVYWYQQGPGQDPQFLISFYEKMQSDKGSIPDRFSAQQFSDYHSELNMSSLELGDSALYFCASTLGGLRETQYFGPGTRLLVL.

The chain carries TRBV6-5 and TRBJ1-1, with a tentative D call TRBD1 (6 bases). Germline CDR1 is MNHEY and CDR2 is SVGAGI. The germline V and J ends were trimmed by 0 bases and 1 base, with 15 bases remaining between them. There are 17 residues in the CDR3. The CDR3 nucleotides read TGTGCCAGCAGTTACTCGTCACAGGGTGGCGAGAACACTGAAGCTTTCTTT. Protein sequence: CASSYSSQGGENTEAFF.

This chain connects TRBV4-2 to TRBJ1-2, with TRBD1 matching 8 bases. CDR3 length: 17 amino acids. Trimming at V came to 4 bases and at J to 4 bases, leaving 14 bases not matched to a gene. Germline CDR1 and CDR2: LGHNA and YNFKEQ. CDR3 sequence reads: CASSLDRVVVGVYGYTF. The CDR3 DNA sequence: TGTGCCAGCAGCCTGGACAGGGTGGTAGTTGGGGTCTATGGCTACACCTTC.

J is TRBJ1-5 and V is TRBV6-6; D gene uncertain. This CDR3 is built from 14 residues. The V end was cut by 7 bases, the J end by 5 bases, with 15 bases between. CDR1 is MNHNY, CDR2 SVGAGI, per germline (reference sequence). The CDR3 DNA is TGTGCCAGCAAGAGAGCGGGGTGGGATCAGCCCCAGCATTTT. This sequence encodes CASKRAGWDQPQHF.

The V and J genes are TRBV19 and TRBJ2-3, with 9 bases identical to TRBD2. V gave up 5 bases and J gave up 3 bases; unmatched junction bases: 6. The CDR3 is 15 amino acids. The germline V gene has CDR1 LNHDA and CDR2 SQIVND (reference sequence). The CDR3 protein is CASSQPTSGTDTQYF. CDR3 coding DNA: TGTGCCAGTAGTCAACCGACTAGCGGAACAGATACGCAGTATTTT.

The chain carries TRBV27 and TRBJ1-5; unclear D gene. V gave up 2 bases and J gave up 7 bases, with 12 bases separating them. CDR3 size: 14 residues. In germline, CDR1 is MNHEY, CDR2 SMNVEV (reference sequence). DNA for the CDR3: TGTGCCAGCAGTTTAGGAAGGGTGGGGCAGCCCCAGCATTTT. This sequence encodes CASSLGRVGQPQHF.

This clonotype was counted at least ten times. This chain connects TRBV20-1 to TRBJ2-5; the match to TRBD2 covers 9 bases. Germline V lookup: CDR1 DFQATT, CDR2 SNEGSKA (reference sequence). The CDR3 is 20 amino acids. The trim removed 0 bases at V and 1 base at J, leaving 18 bases unmatched. The DNA for the CDR3 is TGCAGTGCTAGAGATCTCTGGGGTAGCGGGGGTCCATCGCTCCAAGAGACCCAGTACTTC. It translates to CSARDLWGSGGPSLQETQYF.